This T cell receptor beta chain is drawn from a study of blood T cells in healthy people across ages. The use of a sample-barcoded 5' primer and a J-beta primer mix characterized a second PCR of about 6 to 11 cycles. Each cDNA molecule, via a template-switch adaptor with 12 random nucleotides, was tagged. TCRdb processed the 5' RACE reads anew with MiXCR; each CDR3 protein has one entry. Of about 750,000 distinct CDR3 sequences in the sample, 50% to 65% are singletons; the top ten hold under 50%. The CDR3 is made up of 16 amino acids. Germline assignment: CDR1 DFQATT and CDR2 SNEGSKA (reference sequence). V lost 0 bases, J lost 0 bases, and 14 bases lay in between.

V is TRBV20-1 and J is TRBJ1-2; the D is unclear. The material sequenced was blood. The clonotype comes from a man older than 75 in good health. In DNA form, the CDR3 reads TGCAGTGCTAGAGAACCCACCGGGAACACTAACTATGGCTACACCTTC. The encoded protein is CSAREPTGNTNYGYTF.